The sequence of this TCR beta chain was determined in a study of blood T cell repertoires in COVID-19. Study summary: From the United States, Italy and Spain came samples of acute and convalescent COVID-19. T cells, B-cell-depleted T cells, or PBMCs provided the cDNA or gDNA that served as material.

Germline-derived CDR1 and CDR2 are SQVTM and ANQGSEA. There are 13 residues in the CDR3. V lost 3 bases to trimming and J lost 8 bases, with 14 bases between them. In the authors' workflow: The authors estimated nucleated cell counts from reference gene primer amplification. Method: immunoSEQ multiplex PCR; TCRdb's copy keeps in-frame clones and lacks some. V, J and clone size were drawn from that table, and D and trimming were deduced from the DNA. The sample contains 250,000 to 300,000 clones, roughly nine tenths of which appear only once. Sequenced input: peripheral blood. The TCR was taken from a woman aged 40 to 50 who had recovered from COVID-19. The V call is TRBV29-1, the J call TRBJ2-1; D possibly corresponds to TRBD1 (6 bases). CDR3 amino acids: CSVEGAGEDEQFF. CDR3 DNA sequence: TGCAGCGTTGAGGGGGCAGGGGAAGATGAGCAGTTCTTC.